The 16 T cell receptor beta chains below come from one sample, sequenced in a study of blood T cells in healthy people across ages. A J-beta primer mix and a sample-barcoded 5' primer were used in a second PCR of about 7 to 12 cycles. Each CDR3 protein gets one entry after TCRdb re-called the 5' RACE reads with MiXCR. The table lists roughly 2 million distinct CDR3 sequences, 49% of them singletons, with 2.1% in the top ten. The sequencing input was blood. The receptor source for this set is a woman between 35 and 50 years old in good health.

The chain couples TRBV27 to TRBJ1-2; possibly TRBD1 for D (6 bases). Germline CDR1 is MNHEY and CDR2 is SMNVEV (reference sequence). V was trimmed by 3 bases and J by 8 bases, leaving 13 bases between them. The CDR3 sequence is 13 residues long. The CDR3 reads CASSLAGAVGYTF. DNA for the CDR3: TGTGCCAGCAGTTTGGCGGGGGCAGTGGGCTACACCTTC.

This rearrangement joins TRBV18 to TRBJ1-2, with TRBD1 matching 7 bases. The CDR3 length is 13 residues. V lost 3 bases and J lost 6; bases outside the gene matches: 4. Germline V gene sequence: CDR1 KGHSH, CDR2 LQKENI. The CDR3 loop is CASSPIDRDGYTF. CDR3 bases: TGTGCCAGCTCACCTATTGACAGGGATGGCTACACCTTC.

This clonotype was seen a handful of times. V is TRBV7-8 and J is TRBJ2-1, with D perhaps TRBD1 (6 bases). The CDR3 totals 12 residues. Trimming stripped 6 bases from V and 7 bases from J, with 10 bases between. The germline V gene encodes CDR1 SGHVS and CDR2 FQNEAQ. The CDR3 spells CASRSQGNEQFF. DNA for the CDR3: TGTGCCAGCAGGTCCCAGGGGAATGAGCAGTTCTTC.

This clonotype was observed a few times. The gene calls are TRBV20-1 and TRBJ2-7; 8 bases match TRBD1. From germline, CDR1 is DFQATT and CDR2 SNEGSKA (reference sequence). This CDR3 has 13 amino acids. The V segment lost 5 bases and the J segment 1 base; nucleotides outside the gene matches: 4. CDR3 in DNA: TGCAGTGCTGGAGGGACAGGTTCCTACGAGCAGTACTTC. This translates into CSAGGTGSYEQYF.

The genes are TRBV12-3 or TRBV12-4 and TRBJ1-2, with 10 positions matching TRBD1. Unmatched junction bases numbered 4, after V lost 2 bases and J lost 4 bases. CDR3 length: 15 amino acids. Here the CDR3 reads CASSLPGQGTYGYTF. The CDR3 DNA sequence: TGTGCCAGCAGTTTACCGGGACAGGGGACCTATGGCTACACCTTC.

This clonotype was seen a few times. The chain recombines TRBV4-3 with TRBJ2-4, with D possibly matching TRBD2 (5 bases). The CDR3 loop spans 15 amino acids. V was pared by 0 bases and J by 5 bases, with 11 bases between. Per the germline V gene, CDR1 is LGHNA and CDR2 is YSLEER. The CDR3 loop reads CASSQETGLQNIQYF. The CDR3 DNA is TGCGCCAGCAGCCAAGAAACGGGGTTACAAAACATTCAGTACTTC.

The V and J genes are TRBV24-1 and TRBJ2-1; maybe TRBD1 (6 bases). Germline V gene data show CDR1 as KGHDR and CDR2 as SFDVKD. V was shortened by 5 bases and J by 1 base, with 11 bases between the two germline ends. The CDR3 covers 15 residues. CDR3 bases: TGTGCCACCAGTGGGCATAGGGGGTCCTACAATGAGCAGTTCTTC. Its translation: CATSGHRGSYNEQFF.

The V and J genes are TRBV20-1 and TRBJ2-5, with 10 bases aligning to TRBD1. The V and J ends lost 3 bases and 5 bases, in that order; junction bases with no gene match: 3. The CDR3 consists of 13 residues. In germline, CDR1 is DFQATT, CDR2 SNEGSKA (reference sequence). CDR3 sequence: CSARTGGSETQYF. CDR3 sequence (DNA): TGCAGTGCTAGGACAGGGGGCAGCGAGACCCAGTACTTC.

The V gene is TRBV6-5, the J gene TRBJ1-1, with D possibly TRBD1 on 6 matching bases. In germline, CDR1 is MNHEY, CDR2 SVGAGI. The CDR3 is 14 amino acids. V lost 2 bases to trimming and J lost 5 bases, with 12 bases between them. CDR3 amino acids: CASSYRGGGTEAFF. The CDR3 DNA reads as TGTGCCAGCAGTTACAGAGGGGGTGGGACTGAAGCTTTCTTT.

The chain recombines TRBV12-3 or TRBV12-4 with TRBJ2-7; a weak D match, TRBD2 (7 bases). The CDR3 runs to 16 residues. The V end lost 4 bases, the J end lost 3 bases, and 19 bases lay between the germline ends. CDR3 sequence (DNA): TGTGCCAGCAGTTCAGACCGACTAGCAGGGGACTACGAGCAGTACTTC. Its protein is CASSSDRLAGDYEQYF.

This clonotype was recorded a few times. The CDR3 DNA reads TGTGCCAGCAGTGAATTAGGCACTCTGGAGACCCAGTACTTC. It encodes CASSELGTLETQYF. The V and J genes are TRBV2 and TRBJ2-7; D uncertain. The better agreement between TRBJ2-5 and the DNA end casts doubt on the J call. CDR1 and CDR2 from the germline V gene are SNHLY and FYNNEI. CDR3 length: 14 amino acids.

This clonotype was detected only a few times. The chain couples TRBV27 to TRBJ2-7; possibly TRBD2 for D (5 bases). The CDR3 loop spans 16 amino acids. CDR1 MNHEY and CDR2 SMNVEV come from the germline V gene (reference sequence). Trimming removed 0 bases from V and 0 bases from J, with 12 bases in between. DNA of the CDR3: TGTGCCAGCAGTTTATCTCATGGGGAGAGCTCCTACGAGCAGTACTTC. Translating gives CASSLSHGESSYEQYF.

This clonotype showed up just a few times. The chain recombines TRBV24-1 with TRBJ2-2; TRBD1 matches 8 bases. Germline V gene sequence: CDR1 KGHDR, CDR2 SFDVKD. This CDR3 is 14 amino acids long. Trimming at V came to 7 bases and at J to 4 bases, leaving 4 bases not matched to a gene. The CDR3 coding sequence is TGTGCCACCAGCCGACAGGGGATCACCGGGGAGCTGTTTTTT. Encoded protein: CATSRQGITGELFF.

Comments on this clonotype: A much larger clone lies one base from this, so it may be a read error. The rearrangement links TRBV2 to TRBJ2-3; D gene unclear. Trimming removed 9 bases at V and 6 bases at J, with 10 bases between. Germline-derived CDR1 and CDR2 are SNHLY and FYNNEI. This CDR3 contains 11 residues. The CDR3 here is CARGPRDTQYF. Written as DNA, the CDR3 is TGTGCCAGGGGCCCCCGGGATACGCAGTATTTT.

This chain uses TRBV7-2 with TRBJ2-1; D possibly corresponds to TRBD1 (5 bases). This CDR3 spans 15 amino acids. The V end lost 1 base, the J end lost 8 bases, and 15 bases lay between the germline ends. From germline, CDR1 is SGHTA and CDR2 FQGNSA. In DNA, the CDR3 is TGTGCCAGCAGCTTAGGTGGGTTGGGCAGGGATGAGCAGTTCTTC. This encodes CASSLGGLGRDEQFF.

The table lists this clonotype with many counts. CDR3 nucleotide sequence: TGTGCCAGCAGTCCCCGGCGTGATACGCAGTATTTT. It specifies CASSPRRDTQYF. The V and J genes are TRBV27 and TRBJ2-3; D is uncertain. CDR1 and CDR2 (germline): MNHEY, SMNVEV (reference sequence). The CDR3 runs 12 residues. Trimming shortened V by 5 bases and J by 6 bases, and 9 bases separated the two germline ends.